Below, 14 T cell receptor beta chains from the same sample are listed, as sequenced in a study of identical twins. MiXCR, run by TCRdb on the 5' RACE reads, gives a single entry per CDR3 protein. The sample has 150,000 or so distinct CDR3 sequences, roughly 3.5% seen once. Sequenced: memory T cells sorted from blood. The source is a man younger than 35 in good health.

This clonotype was seen ten or more times. CDR3 DNA: TGCGCCACCTCTTTAGCGGGAGTGAGGTACGAGCAGTACGTC. This codes for CATSLAGVRYEQYV. The rearrangement uses TRBV10-1 and TRBJ2-7, with 9 nucleotides matching TRBD2. The CDR3 runs 14 residues. Germline CDR1 is WNHNN and CDR2 is SYGVQD (reference sequence). The ends lost 10 bases at V and 4 bases at J; junction bases unmatched: 11.

Ten or more counts support this clonotype. The chain employs TRBV11-2 and TRBJ1-2, with D hard to call. The germline V and J ends were trimmed by 2 bases and 13 bases, with 14 bases remaining between them. The CDR3 runs 12 residues. Germline V gives CDR1 SGHAT, CDR2 FQNNGV. CDR3 sequence reads: CASSLLSLGPTF. The CDR3 DNA follows: TGTGCCAGCAGCTTATTAAGTTTAGGGCCCACCTTC.

This clonotype came up many times. V and J are TRBV6-1 and TRBJ2-2; D remains ambiguous. Deletions cut 6 bases from V and 7 bases from J, with 12 bases between. The germline CDR1 and CDR2 sequences are MNHNS and SASEGT. The CDR3 loop spans 13 amino acids. CDR3 nucleotides: TGTGCCAGCAGGCCTAACGGTCTCGGGGAGCTGTTTTTT. It translates to CASRPNGLGELFF.

This clonotype was observed at least ten times. V usage is TRBV11-1 and J usage is TRBJ2-1, with TRBD2 as a possible D gene (5 bases). Trimming cost V 0 bases and J 7 bases, with 19 bases left between them. Germline assignment: CDR1 SGHAT and CDR2 FQDESV (reference sequence). The CDR3 consists of 17 residues. The CDR3 region has the DNA TGTGCCAGCAGCTTAGCCCCCGGGTCTCAACCGGGGAATGAGCAGTTCTTC. This encodes CASSLAPGSQPGNEQFF.

This clonotype appeared a few times. This chain links TRBV20-1 with TRBJ1-5; perhaps TRBD1 as D (5 bases). The CDR3 contains 15 residues. The V end lost 3 bases, the J end lost 5 bases, and 17 bases lay between the germline ends. In germline, CDR1 is DFQATT, CDR2 SNEGSKA (reference sequence). As DNA, the CDR3 is TGCAGTGCTAGGGGGACTCAGGGCGGCGATCAGCCCCAGCATTTT. The encoded protein is CSARGTQGGDQPQHF.

This clonotype was observed many times. The rearrangement links TRBV18 to TRBJ1-1; D perhaps matches TRBD1 (5 bases). CDR1 KGHSH and CDR2 LQKENI come from the germline V gene. The CDR3 consists of 14 residues. Trimming left V 2 bases short and J 7 bases short, with 14 bases between. The CDR3: CASSPGPGTGEAFF. The CDR3 DNA reads TGTGCCAGCTCACCAGGTCCCGGGACGGGTGAAGCTTTCTTT.

This clonotype was counted at least ten times. The chain recombines TRBV24-1 with TRBJ2-2; D uncertain. CDR1 KGHDR and CDR2 SFDVKD come from the germline V gene. The CDR3 length is 15 residues. Trimming shortened V by 5 bases and J by 0 bases, and 9 bases separated the two germline ends. CDR3 bases: TGTGCCACCAGTGGGGCTGCCGCGAACACCGGGGAGCTGTTTTTT. It codes for CATSGAAANTGELFF.

This clonotype has ten or more counts. At one of its ends the junction is not consistent with the germline gene, which may arise from a read error. This rearrangement joins TRBV27 to TRBJ2-7; no firm D call. Per the germline V gene, CDR1 is MNHEY and CDR2 is SMNVEV (reference sequence). The CDR3 is made up of 13 amino acids. The CDR3 here is CATYRAGSHEQYF. The DNA for the CDR3 is TGTGCCACATATCGGGCCGGCTCCCACGAGCAGTACTTC.

Many counts were recorded for this clonotype. This chain joins TRBV7-8 and TRBJ1-2; a possible D gene is TRBD1 (6 bases). The CDR3 sequence is 16 residues long. V dropped 4 bases and J dropped 7 bases, with 22 bases sitting between them. In germline, CDR1 is SGHVS, CDR2 FQNEAQ. As DNA, the CDR3 is TGTGCCAGCAGCTCCCGCGGGGGGGGGCGATCGGGTGGCTACACCTTC. Amino acids: CASSSRGGGRSGGYTF.

This clonotype has ten or more counts. This chain joins TRBV4-2 and TRBJ2-1, with TRBD1 as a possible D gene (6 bases). Germline values: CDR1 LGHNA, CDR2 YNFKEQ. Deletions cut 0 bases from V and 3 bases from J, with 24 bases between. The CDR3 loop spans 20 amino acids. CDR3 region: CASSQDWRGQGMTYYNEQFF. The CDR3 region has the DNA TGTGCCAGCAGCCAAGATTGGCGCGGGCAGGGGATGACCTACTACAATGAGCAGTTCTTC.

This clonotype has a count of ten or more. The chain links TRBV12-3 or TRBV12-4 to TRBJ2-1, with 9 bases aligning to TRBD2. This CDR3 comprises 15 residues. The V segment lost 6 bases and the J segment 4 bases; nucleotides outside the gene matches: 7. Written as DNA, the CDR3 is TGTGCCAGCAGGCAAAGCGGGAGGACGTACAATGAGCAGTTCTTC. Its protein is CASRQSGRTYNEQFF.

This clonotype was seen many times. The chain couples TRBV7-9 to TRBJ1-2; D possibly corresponds to TRBD1 (5 bases). Trimming shortened V by 7 bases and J by 8 bases, and 20 bases separated the two germline ends. Germline V CDR1 and CDR2: SEHNR, FQNEAQ (reference sequence). The CDR3 has 14 amino acids. The DNA of the CDR3 is TGTGCCAGCAACCTAGGGGCCGGTACATGGGGCTACACCTTC. Protein: CASNLGAGTWGYTF.

This clonotype has a count of ten or more. The rearrangement joins TRBV5-1 to TRBJ2-7, with D perhaps TRBD1 or TRBD2 (5 bases each). Trimming removed 4 bases at V and 6 bases at J, with 17 bases between. The CDR3 has 14 amino acids. Germline V CDR1 and CDR2: SGHRS, YFSETQ. The CDR3 loop reads CASSNLGVGGEQYF. DNA for the CDR3: TGCGCCAGCAGCAACTTGGGGGTTGGGGGCGAGCAGTACTTC. The full variable domain, with the rest looked up from reference TRBV5-1 and TRBJ2-7, is KAGVTQTPRYLIKTRGQQVTLSCSPISGHRSVSWYQQTPGQGLQFLFEYFSETQRNKGNFPGRFSGRQFSNSRSEMNVSTLELGDSALYLCASSNLGVGGEQYFGPGTRLTVT.

At least ten counts were recorded for this clonotype. The CDR3, as DNA: TGCGCCAGCAGTGCTTCCTCCTATAATTCACCCCTCCACTTT. It is translated as CASSASSYNSPLHF. The chain is built from TRBV10-2 and TRBJ1-6; no clear D. Germline V gene sequence: CDR1 WSHSY, CDR2 SAAADI. Trimming took 4 bases from V and 0 from J, leaving 4 bases between them. This CDR3 spans 14 amino acids.